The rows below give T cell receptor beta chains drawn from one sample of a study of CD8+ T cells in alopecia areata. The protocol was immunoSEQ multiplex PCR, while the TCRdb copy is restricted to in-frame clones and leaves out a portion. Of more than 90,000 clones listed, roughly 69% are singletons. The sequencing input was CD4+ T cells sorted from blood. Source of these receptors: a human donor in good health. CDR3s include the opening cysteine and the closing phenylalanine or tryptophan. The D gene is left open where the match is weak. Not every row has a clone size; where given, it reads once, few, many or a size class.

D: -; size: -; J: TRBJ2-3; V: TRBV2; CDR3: CASSAFADTQYF; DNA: TGTGCCAGCAGTGCCTTCGCAGATACGCAGTATTTT
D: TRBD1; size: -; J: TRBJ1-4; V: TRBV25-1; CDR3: CASSDYGQGGEKLFF; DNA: TGTGCCAGCAGTGACTACGGACAGGGGGGTGAAAAACTGTTTTTT
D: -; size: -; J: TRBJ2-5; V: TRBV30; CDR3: CAWSGGLQETQYF; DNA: TGTGCCTGGAGTGGGGGGCTCCAAGAGACCCAGTACTTC
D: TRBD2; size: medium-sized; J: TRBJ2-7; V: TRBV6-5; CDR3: CASSPREAYEQYF; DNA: TGTGCCAGCAGTCCGCGGGAGGCCTACGAGCAGTACTTC
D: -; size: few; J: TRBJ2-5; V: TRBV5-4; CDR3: CASSLSAWETQYF; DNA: TGTGCCAGCAGCTTGTCAGCGTGGGAGACCCAGTACTTC
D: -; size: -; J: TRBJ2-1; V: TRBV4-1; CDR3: CASSRAYPTYNEQFF; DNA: TGCGCCAGCAGCCGTGCGTATCCTACCTACAATGAGCAGTTCTTC
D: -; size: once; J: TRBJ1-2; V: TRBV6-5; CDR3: CASSSMANYGYTF; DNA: TGTGCCAGCAGTTCTATGGCTAACTATGGCTACACCTTC
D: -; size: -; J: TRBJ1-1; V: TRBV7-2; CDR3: CASSLDEAAEAFF; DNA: TGTGCCAGCAGCTTAGACGAGGCGGCTGAAGCTTTCTTT
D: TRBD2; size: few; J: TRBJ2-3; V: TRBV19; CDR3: CASSKKAGYTDTQYF; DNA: TGTGCCAGTAGTAAGAAAGCGGGGTACACAGATACGCAGTATTTT
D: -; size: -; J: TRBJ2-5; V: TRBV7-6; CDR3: CASSLSPQETQYF; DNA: TGTGCCAGCAGCTTAAGCCCCCAAGAGACCCAGTACTTC
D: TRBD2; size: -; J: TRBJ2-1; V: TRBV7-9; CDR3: CASSLTSGGFEQFF; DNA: TGTGCCAGCAGCTTAACTAGCGGGGGGTTTGAGCAGTTCTTC
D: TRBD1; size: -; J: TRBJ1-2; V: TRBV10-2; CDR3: CASSGTGDYGYTF; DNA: TGCGCCAGCTCCGGGACAGGGGACTATGGCTACACCTTC
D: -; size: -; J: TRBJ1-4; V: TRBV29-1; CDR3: CSVQKHKNEKLFF; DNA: TGCAGCGTTCAAAAGCACAAGAATGAAAAACTGTTTTTT
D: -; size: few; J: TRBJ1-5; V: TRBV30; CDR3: CAWSGSGGQPQHF; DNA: TGTGCCTGGAGTGGTAGCGGGGGTCAGCCCCAGCATTTT
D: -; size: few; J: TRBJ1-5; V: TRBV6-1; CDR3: CASSLGPIEPQHF; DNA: TGTGCCAGCAGCTTGGGACCCATCGAGCCCCAGCATTTT
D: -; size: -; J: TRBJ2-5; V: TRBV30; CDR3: CAWSVRNQETQYF; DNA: TGTGCCTGGAGTGTACGGAACCAAGAGACCCAGTACTTC
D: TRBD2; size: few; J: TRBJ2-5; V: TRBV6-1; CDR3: CASSESGGAVFEETETQYF; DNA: TGTGCCAGCAGTGAAAGCGGGGGGGCCGTCTTTGAAGAAACAGAGACCCAGTACTTC
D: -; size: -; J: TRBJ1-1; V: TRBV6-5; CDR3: CASSPREGRGAFF; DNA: TGTGCCAGCAGCCCCCGGGAGGGCCGAGGAGCTTTCTTT
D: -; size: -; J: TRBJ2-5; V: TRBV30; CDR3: CACAEEQTQYF; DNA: TGTGCCTGTGCAGAGGAGCAGACCCAGTACTTC
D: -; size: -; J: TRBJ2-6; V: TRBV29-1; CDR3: CSVDNNGANVLTF; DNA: TGCAGCGTTGATAATAATGGGGCCAACGTCCTGACTTTC
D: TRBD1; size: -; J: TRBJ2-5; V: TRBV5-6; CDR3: CASSLVGQGGAETQYF; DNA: TGTGCCAGCAGCTTGGTGGGACAAGGGGGCGCGGAGACCCAGTACTTC
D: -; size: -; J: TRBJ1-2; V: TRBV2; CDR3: CASDENYGYTF; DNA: TGTGCCAGCGATGAGAACTATGGCTACACCTTC
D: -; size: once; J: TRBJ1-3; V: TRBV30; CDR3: CAWTSFFSGNTIYF; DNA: TGTGCCTGGACCTCCTTTTTCTCTGGAAACACCATATATTTT
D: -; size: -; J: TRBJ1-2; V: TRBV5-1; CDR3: CASSLQSDYGYTF; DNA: TGCGCCAGCAGCTTGCAATCAGATTATGGCTACACCTTC
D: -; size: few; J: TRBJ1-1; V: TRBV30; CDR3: CAWGRDQNFRAFF; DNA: TGTGCCTGGGGACGGGACCAGAATTTTAGGGCTTTCTTT
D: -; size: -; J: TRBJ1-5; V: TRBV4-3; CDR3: CASSQEGRGLNQPQHF; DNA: TGCGCCAGCAGCCAAGAAGGCAGGGGCCTCAATCAGCCCCAGCATTTT
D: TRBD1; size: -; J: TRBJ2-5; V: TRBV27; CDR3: CASRRTGIQETQYF; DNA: TGTGCCAGCAGGCGGACAGGGATACAAGAGACCCAGTACTTC
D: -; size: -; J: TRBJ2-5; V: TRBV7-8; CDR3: CASRPTRGGEKTQYF; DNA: TGTGCCAGCAGACCCACCAGGGGGGGTGAAAAGACCCAGTACTTC
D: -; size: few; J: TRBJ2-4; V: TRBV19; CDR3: CASSDGNIQYF; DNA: TGTGCCAGTAGTGACGGAAACATTCAGTACTTC
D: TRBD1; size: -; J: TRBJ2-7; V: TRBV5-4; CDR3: CASSNPGQGYYEQYF; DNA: TGTGCCAGCAGCAATCCGGGACAGGGTTACTACGAGCAGTACTTC
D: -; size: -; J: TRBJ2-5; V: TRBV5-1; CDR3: CASSLGFAQETQYF; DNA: TGCGCCAGCAGCTTGGGTTTTGCCCAAGAGACCCAGTACTTC
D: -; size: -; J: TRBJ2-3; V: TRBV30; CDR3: CAWSVQGGTDTQYF; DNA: TGTGCCTGGAGTGTACAGGGCGGCACAGATACGCAGTATTTT
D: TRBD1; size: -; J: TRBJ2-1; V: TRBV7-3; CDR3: CASSFRQGYNEQFF; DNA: TGTGCCAGCAGCTTCCGACAGGGTTACAATGAGCAGTTCTTC
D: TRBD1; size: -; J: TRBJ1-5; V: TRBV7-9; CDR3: CASSPGQGISNQPQHF; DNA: TGTGCCAGCAGCCCTGGACAGGGGATTAGCAATCAGCCCCAGCATTTT
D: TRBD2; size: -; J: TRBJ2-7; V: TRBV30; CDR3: CAWSVRRIGRGISYEQYF; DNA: TGTGCCTGGAGTGTACGACGTATCGGGCGGGGGATCTCCTACGAGCAGTACTTC
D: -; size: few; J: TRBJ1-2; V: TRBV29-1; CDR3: CSASTEANYGYTF; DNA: TGCAGCGCCTCGACGGAAGCTAACTATGGCTACACCTTC
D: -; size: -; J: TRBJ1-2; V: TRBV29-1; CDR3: CSVRQDTNYGYTF; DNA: TGCAGCGTACGACAGGACACTAACTATGGCTACACCTTC
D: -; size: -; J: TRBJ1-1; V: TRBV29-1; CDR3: CSVDGPILGAFF; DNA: TGCAGCGTTGACGGCCCAATTCTTGGGGCTTTCTTT
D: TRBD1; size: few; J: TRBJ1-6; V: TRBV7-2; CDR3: CASGGQGNSPLHF; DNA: TGTGCCAGCGGCGGACAGGGGAATTCACCCCTCCACTTT
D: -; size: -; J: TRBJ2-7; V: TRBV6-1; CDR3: CATDGGTEQYF; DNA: TGTGCCACCGACGGGGGAACCGAGCAGTACTTC
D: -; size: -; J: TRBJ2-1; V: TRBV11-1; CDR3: CASSSMGRHNEQFF; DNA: TGTGCCAGCAGCTCCATGGGGAGGCACAATGAGCAGTTCTTC
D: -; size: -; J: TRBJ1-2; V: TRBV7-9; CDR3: CASSSYGYGYTF; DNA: TGTGCCAGCAGCTCCTATGGATATGGCTACACCTTC
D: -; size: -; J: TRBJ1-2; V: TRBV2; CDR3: CASSEAFGAPSMGYTF; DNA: TGTGCCAGCAGTGAAGCGTTCGGGGCCCCCTCTATGGGCTACACCTTC
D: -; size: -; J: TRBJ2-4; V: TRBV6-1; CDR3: CASSQAQGKYF; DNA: TGTGCCAGCAGTCAGGCCCAGGGGAAGTACTTC
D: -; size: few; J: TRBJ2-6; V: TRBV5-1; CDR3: CASRLGFVSGANVLTF; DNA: TGCGCCAGCAGGCTGGGATTTGTCTCTGGGGCCAACGTCCTGACTTTC
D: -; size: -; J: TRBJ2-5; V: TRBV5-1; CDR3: CASSSGQRVGETQYF; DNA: TGCGCCAGCAGCTCCGGACAGAGGGTCGGGGAGACCCAGTACTTC
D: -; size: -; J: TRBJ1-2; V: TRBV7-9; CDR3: CASSQSGSQYF; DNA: TGTGCCAGCAGCCAATCCGGGTCTCAATACTTC
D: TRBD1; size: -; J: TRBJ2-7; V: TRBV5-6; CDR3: CASSSPGTGLSYEQYF; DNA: TGTGCCAGCAGCTCCCCTGGGACAGGCTTATCCTACGAGCAGTACTTC
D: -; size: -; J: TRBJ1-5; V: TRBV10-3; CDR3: CAIRAGLESNQPQHF; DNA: TGTGCCATCAGGGCAGGGTTAGAGAGCAATCAGCCCCAGCATTTT
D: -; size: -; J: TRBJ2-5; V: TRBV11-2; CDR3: CASSLPYQETQYF; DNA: TGTGCCAGCAGCCTGCCGTACCAAGAGACCCAGTACTTC
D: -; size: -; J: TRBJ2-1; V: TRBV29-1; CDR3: CSGRGLGSYNEQFF; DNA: TGCAGCGGAAGGGGACTGGGGTCCTACAATGAGCAGTTCTTC
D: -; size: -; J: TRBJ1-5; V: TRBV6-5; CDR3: CASALGWGGNQPQHF; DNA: TGTGCCAGTGCCCTGGGTTGGGGAGGGAATCAGCCCCAGCATTTT
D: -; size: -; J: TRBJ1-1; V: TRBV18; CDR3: CASSGAFANTEAFF; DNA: TGTGCCAGCTCAGGTGCATTTGCGAACACTGAAGCTTTCTTT
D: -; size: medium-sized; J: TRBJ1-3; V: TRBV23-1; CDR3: CASSHIGGFSGNTIYF; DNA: TGCGCCAGCAGTCACATCGGGGGCTTCTCTGGAAACACCATATATTTT
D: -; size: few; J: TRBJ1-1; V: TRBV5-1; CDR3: CASSLEGTANTEAFF; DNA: TGCGCCAGCAGCTTGGAAGGGACGGCGAACACTGAAGCTTTCTTT
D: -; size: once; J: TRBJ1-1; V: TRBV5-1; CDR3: CASSLEAANTEAFF; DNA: TGCGCCAGCAGCTTGGAGGCGGCGAACACTGAAGCTTTCTTT
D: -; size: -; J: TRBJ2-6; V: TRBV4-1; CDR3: CASSDSRGSGANVLTF; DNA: TGCGCCAGCAGTGACAGTCGGGGATCCGGGGCCAACGTCCTGACTTTC
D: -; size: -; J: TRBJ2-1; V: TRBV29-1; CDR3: CSVRALLRDEQFF; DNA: TGCAGCGTTCGGGCCCTGCTACGGGATGAGCAGTTCTTC